The entry below describes one T cell receptor beta chain. What it binds is unknown. This specimen comes from a study of beta chain features in type 1 diabetes. Study results and limitations: VDJ junctions sequenced from type 1 diabetes patients showed fewer insertions and more deletions. TCRB repertoires of naive, central memory and Treg cells appeared more similar among patients than among healthy donors. A moderate, significant TCRB CDR3 shortening appeared in type 1 diabetes across four CD4+ subsets.

Germline V gene lookup returns CDR1 SGHRS and CDR2 YFSETQ. The V end was cut by 4 bases, the J end by 1 base, with 13 bases between. CDR3 size: 15 residues. Isolated RNA was reverse transcribed in full, so expressed TCRB transcripts were sequenced. Clones were read by immunoSEQ multiplex PCR, and TCRdb kept only the in-frame ones, dropping some. Of around 300,000 clones detected, under 8.5% appear once; the ten largest clones hold approximately 1%. The source of this sequence is a woman between 18 and 30 years old in good health. The sequencing input was central memory CD4+ T cells from blood. V and J are TRBV5-1 and TRBJ2-3; the D is unclear. The CDR3 region is CASSELVYRTDTQYF. CDR3 DNA: TGCGCCAGCAGCGAGCTGGTCTACCGCACAGATACGCAGTATTTT.